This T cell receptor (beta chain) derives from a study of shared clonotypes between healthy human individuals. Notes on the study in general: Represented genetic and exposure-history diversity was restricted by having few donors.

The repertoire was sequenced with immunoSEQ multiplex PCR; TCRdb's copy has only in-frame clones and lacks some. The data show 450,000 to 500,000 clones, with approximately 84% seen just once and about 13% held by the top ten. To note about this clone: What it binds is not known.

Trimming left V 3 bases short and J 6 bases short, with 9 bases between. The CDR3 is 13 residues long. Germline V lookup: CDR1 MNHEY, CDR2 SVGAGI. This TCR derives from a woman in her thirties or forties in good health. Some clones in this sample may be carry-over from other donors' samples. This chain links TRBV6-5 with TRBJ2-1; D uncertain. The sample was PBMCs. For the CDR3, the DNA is TGTGCCAGCAGTTATGTCTGGGGCAATGAGCAGTTCTTC. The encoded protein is CASSYVWGNEQFF.